The text below deals with one T cell receptor beta chain. Antigen: not known. This sample is drawn from a study of beta chain features in type 1 diabetes. Germline V gene lookup returns CDR1 SGHTA and CDR2 FQGNSA. The CDR3 is 16 residues long. V lost 2 bases, J lost 3 bases, and 14 bases lay in between. Of the isolated RNA, all was reverse transcribed, and so the sequenced material was expressed TCRB transcripts. The repertoire was sequenced with immunoSEQ multiplex PCR; TCRdb's copy has only in-frame clones and lacks some. The sample gives over 350,000 clones, roughly 15% of which show up once; approximately 0.019% is in the top ten. General study findings and limits: Across all four CD4+ subsets, people with type 1 diabetes showed modestly shorter TCRB CDR3s.

V and J are TRBV7-2 and TRBJ2-1; a possible D gene is TRBD1 (6 bases). Sequencing was performed on naive CD4+ T cells from blood. The receptor was isolated from a woman younger than 35 in good health. CDR3 region: CASSLSPDSYYNEQFF. For the CDR3, the DNA is TGTGCCAGCAGCTTATCTCCGGACAGTTACTACAATGAGCAGTTCTTC.